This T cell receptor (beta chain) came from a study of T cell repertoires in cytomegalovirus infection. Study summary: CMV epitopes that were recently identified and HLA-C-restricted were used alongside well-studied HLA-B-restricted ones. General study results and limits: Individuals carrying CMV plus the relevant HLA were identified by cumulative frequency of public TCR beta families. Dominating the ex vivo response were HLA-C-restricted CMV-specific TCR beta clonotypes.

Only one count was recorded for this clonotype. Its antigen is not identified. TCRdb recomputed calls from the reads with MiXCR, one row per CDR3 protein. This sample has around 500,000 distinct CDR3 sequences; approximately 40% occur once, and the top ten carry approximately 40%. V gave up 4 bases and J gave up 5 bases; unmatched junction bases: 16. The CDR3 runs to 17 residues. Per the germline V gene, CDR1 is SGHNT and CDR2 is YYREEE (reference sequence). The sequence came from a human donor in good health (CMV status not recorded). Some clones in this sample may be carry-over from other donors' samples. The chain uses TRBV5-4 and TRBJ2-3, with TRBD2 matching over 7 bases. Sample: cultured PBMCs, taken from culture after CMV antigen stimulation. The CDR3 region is CASSPRRGGSTGDTQYF. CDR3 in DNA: TGTGCCAGCAGCCCCAGGCGAGGCGGGAGCACGGGAGATACGCAGTATTTT.